The 29 T cell receptor beta chains reported below all come from one sample, sequenced in a study of metastatic and nonmetastatic thyroid tumors. Each patient came to thyroid surgery without any prior treatment (of any kind). TCRdb re-analyzed the PCR reads through MiXCR. The table lists around 16,000 clones, under 30% of them singletons, with approximately 11% in the top ten. The sequenced sample consisted of blood. The origin of the receptors is a male donor with papillary thyroid cancer or a benign thyroid nodule (not recorded which). Some clones in this sample may be carry-over from other donors' samples.

CDR3 residues: CAWSSPSGRADTQYF. The CDR3 nucleotides are TGTGCCTGGAGTTCCCCTAGCGGGAGGGCAGATACGCAGTATTTT. The chain couples TRBV30 to TRBJ2-3; the match to TRBD2 covers 12 bases. The V segment lost 2 bases and the J segment 4 bases; nucleotides outside the gene matches: 4. CDR1 GTSNPN and CDR2 SVGIG come from the germline V gene (reference sequence). The CDR3 runs 15 residues. Drawing the rest from reference TRBV30 and TRBJ2-3, the complete variable domain is SQTIHQWPATLVQPVGSPLSLECTVEGTSNPNLYWYRQAAGRGLQLLFYSVGIGQISSEVPQNLSASRPQDRQFILSSKKLLLSDSGFYLCAWSSPSGRADTQYFGPGTRLTVL.

The V gene is TRBV6-1, the J gene TRBJ2-7; 9 positions agree with TRBD2. CDR1 MNHNS and CDR2 SASEGT come from the germline V gene. This CDR3 has 15 residues. J gave up 7 bases and V 2 bases, and 9 bases lay outside the gene matches. CDR3: CASSEQAGGRTEQYF. The CDR3 DNA reads TGTGCCAGCAGTGAACAGGCGGGAGGGAGGACGGAGCAGTACTTC.

The genes are TRBV6-1 and TRBJ1-2, with D possibly TRBD1 on 5 matching bases. V lost 8 bases, J lost 6 bases, and 19 bases lay in between. Germline V lookup: CDR1 MNHNS, CDR2 SASEGT. CDR3 length equals 14 residues. The CDR3 sequence is CASLRGGGIDGYTF. The CDR3 DNA is TGTGCCAGCCTGCGGGGGGGAGGGATTGATGGCTACACCTTC.

This chain links TRBV6-2 or TRBV6-3 with TRBJ2-3; D uncertain. V gave up 2 bases and J gave up 2 bases, with 20 bases separating them. This CDR3 comprises 18 residues. The germline V gene has CDR1 MNHEY and CDR2 SVGEGT. CDR3 sequence (DNA): TGTGCCAGCAGTTACGGCAGCTACTTACCTATAATCACAGATACGCAGTATTTT. Translation: CASSYGSYLPIITDTQYF.

DNA for the CDR3: TGTGCCAGCAGCTTACTTGGCTCTCAGGAGACCCAGTACTTC. Its protein product is CASSLLGSQETQYF. The V call is TRBV7-2, the J call TRBJ2-5; no firm D call. This CDR3 is built from 14 residues. V gave up 2 bases and J gave up 5 bases, with 12 bases separating them. Germline CDR1 reads SGHTA; CDR2 reads FQGNSA.

This clone has only a few counts. The chain uses TRBV27 and TRBJ2-3; TRBD2 matches 12 bases. The CDR3 runs 15 residues. Per the germline V gene, CDR1 is MNHEY and CDR2 is SMNVEV (reference sequence). V lost 8 bases to trimming and J lost 2 bases; unmatched junction nucleotides: 5. The CDR3 region is CASVASGRVTDTQYF. The CDR3 DNA is TGTGCCAGCGTGGCTAGCGGGAGGGTCACAGATACGCAGTATTTT.

Worth noting for this clone: One end of the junction fails to match germline, which may point to a read error. The V gene is TRBV7-9, the J gene TRBJ2-7; a possible D gene is TRBD1 (5 bases). CDR1 is SEHNR and CDR2 is FQNEAQ in the germline V gene (reference sequence). The CDR3 covers 14 residues. The CDR3 nucleotides read TGTGGCAGCACTTTTAGGGGCTTCTCCTACGAGCAGTACTTC. Amino acid sequence: CGSTFRGFSYEQYF.

This clone occurred many times. V gene TRBV2 combines with J gene TRBJ2-7; D not resolved. This CDR3 is 13 amino acids long. Germline CDR1 and CDR2: SNHLY and FYNNEI. The germline V and J ends were trimmed by 7 bases and 4 bases, with 14 bases remaining between them. This chain's CDR3 is CASTRLWIYEQYF. CDR3 sequence (DNA): TGTGCCAGCACTCGACTCTGGATATACGAGCAGTACTTC. Full variable domain (remainder filled in from reference TRBV2 and TRBJ2-7): EPEVTQTPSHQVTQMGQEVILRCVPISNHLYFYWYRQILGQKVEFLVSFYNNEISEKSEIFDDQFSVERPDGSNFTLKIRSTKLEDSAMYFCASTRLWIYEQYFGPGTRLTVT.

This clone was picked up many times. The CDR3 sequence: CSARDRRGNQPQHF. CDR3 bases: TGCAGTGCTAGAGATCGGCGAGGCAATCAGCCCCAGCATTTT. The V call is TRBV20-1, the J call TRBJ1-5; the D is unclear. The CDR3 is 14 residues long. Germline lookup yields CDR1 DFQATT and CDR2 SNEGSKA (reference sequence). The V and J ends lost 0 bases and 2 bases respectively, with 8 bases between them.

This clone was seen many times. Other DNA sequences from this sample encode an identical CDR3 as well. The V and J genes are TRBV28 and TRBJ2-4; D call uncertain. Germline V lookup: CDR1 MDHEN, CDR2 SYDVKM. There are 13 residues in the CDR3. Trimming took off 10 bases at V and 0 bases at J, with 10 bases between the two ends. The CDR3 coding sequence is TGTGCCACCACGGATTTAGCCAAAAACATTCAGTACTTC. As protein: CATTDLAKNIQYF.

This clone was counted a few times. The junction differs from germline at one of its ends, possibly a read error. This chain links TRBV12-3 or TRBV12-4 with TRBJ2-2, with 8 bases matching TRBD2. The CDR3 is 14 residues long. The CDR3 loop reads CASDSGSSSGELFF. The CDR3 coding sequence is TGTGCCAGCGACAGCGGGAGTTCGTCCGGGGAGCTATTTTTT.

The chain employs TRBV5-4 and TRBJ2-3; 8 bases are a match to TRBD2. Per the germline V gene, CDR1 is SGHNT and CDR2 is YYREEE (reference sequence). The J segment lost 4 bases and the V segment lost 4 bases, leaving 17 bases of the junction unmatched. This CDR3 comprises 18 residues. Written as DNA, the CDR3 is TGTGCCAGCAGCCTGGAAATATCGGGAGGGCCGATAGCAGATACGCAGTATTTT. Its translation is CASSLEISGGPIADTQYF.

This clone was observed at least ten times. V usage is TRBV10-2 and J usage is TRBJ2-1; perhaps TRBD1 as D (8 bases). The V end was cut by 0 bases, the J end by 7 bases, with 22 bases between. CDR3 length: 18 amino acids. The V gene's germline CDR1 is WSHSY and CDR2 SAAADI. The CDR3 here is CASSESSPGGQGMNEQFF. The CDR3 nucleotides are TGCGCCAGCAGTGAGTCATCTCCGGGAGGACAGGGAATGAATGAGCAGTTCTTC.

This clone occurred many times. A much larger clone sits a single nucleotide away, making a read error possible. This rearrangement joins TRBV7-9 to TRBJ1-2; D perhaps matches TRBD1 (5 bases). Germline values: CDR1 SEHNR, CDR2 FQNEAQ (reference sequence). CDR3 length equals 15 residues. The DNA of the CDR3 is TGTGCCAGCAGCTCCGAGGGGCGGTCCAACTGTGGCTACACCTTC. This gives the protein CASSSEGRSNCGYTF.

By sample fraction, this clone is medium-sized. V is TRBV7-8 and J is TRBJ1-1, with TRBD1 matching over 12 bases. The junction had 10 bases not matched to a gene; V was cut back by 5 bases and J by 3 bases. Germline CDR1 is SGHVS and CDR2 is FQNEAQ. This CDR3 comprises 17 residues. CDR3 bases: TGTGCCAGCAGCGGCGGGACAGGGGGCGCGTTTTACACTGAAGCTTTCTTT. Encoded protein: CASSGGTGGAFYTEAFF.

The chain recombines TRBV5-1 with TRBJ2-2; 7 nucleotides line up with TRBD2. With V trimmed by 6 bases and J by 5 bases, 10 bases remained unmatched. The CDR3 has 15 amino acids. Per the germline V gene, CDR1 is SGHRS and CDR2 is YFSETQ. This CDR3 is CASTMAGRETGELFF. In nucleotides, the CDR3 is TGCGCCAGCACCATGGCGGGGAGGGAGACCGGGGAGCTGTTTTTT.

The gene calls are TRBV11-2 and TRBJ2-3; D remains ambiguous. Per germline, CDR1 SGHAT and CDR2 FQNNGV. This CDR3 is 16 amino acids long. Trimming left V 6 bases short and J 2 bases short, with 18 bases between. The CDR3 DNA is TGTGCCAGCAGGACCCGACGGTCTTGCGTCACAGATACGCAGTATTTT. Translated, it gives CASRTRRSCVTDTQYF.

This rearrangement joins TRBV6-1 to TRBJ2-7; no firm D call. This CDR3 contains 14 residues. The germline gives CDR1 MNHNS, CDR2 SASEGT. V shed 3 bases and J shed 0 bases, with 9 bases lying between them. The CDR3 loop is CASSDSIRSYEQYF. DNA for the CDR3: TGTGCCAGCAGTGACAGTATTCGCTCCTACGAGCAGTACTTC.

This clone occurred many times. A much larger clone differs from this one at a single base, so this may be a read error. Other DNA sequences in the sample encode the same CDR3. This sequence joins TRBV12-3 or TRBV12-4 and TRBJ2-3; D is unclear. Trimming cost V 11 bases and J 5 bases, with 11 bases left between them. This CDR3 region has 11 residues. CDR3 in amino acids: CAVPSGDTQYF. CDR3 sequence (DNA): TGTGCCGTTCCGTCGGGAGATACGCAGTATTTT.

This clone is medium-sized in the sample. The chain recombines TRBV6-6 with TRBJ1-2; TRBD1 might be the D (5 bases). Trimming took 3 bases from V and 8 from J, leaving 16 bases between them. There are 14 residues in the CDR3. Germline CDR1 is MNHNY and CDR2 is SVGAGI (reference sequence). DNA for the CDR3: TGTGCCAGCAGTTATTTGGAGGGGCTCGGCGGCTACACCTTC. It translates to CASSYLEGLGGYTF.

This clone has at least ten counts. The chain carries TRBV3-1 and TRBJ1-1; no clear D. Per the germline V gene, CDR1 is LGHDT and CDR2 is YNNKEL (reference sequence). CDR3 length: 13 amino acids. V was cut by 3 bases and J by 1 base, with 6 bases left in between. The CDR3 DNA is TGTGCCAGCAGCCATTCAGAGAACACTGAAGCTTTCTTT. Translation gives CASSHSENTEAFF.

This clone was observed many times. This rearrangement joins TRBV10-2 to TRBJ2-7; 9 bases map to TRBD1. In germline, CDR1 is WSHSY, CDR2 SAAADI. The length of the CDR3 is 15 residues. J was trimmed by 5 bases and V by 4 bases; bases with no gene match: 9. Written as DNA, the CDR3 is TGCGCCAGCAGTGCGTCCGGGACAGGGTACGACGAGCAGTACTTC. It encodes CASSASGTGYDEQYF.

The V and J genes are TRBV5-1 and TRBJ2-1; a weak D match, TRBD1 (6 bases). Germline V gene data show CDR1 as SGHRS and CDR2 as YFSETQ. V lost 1 base and J 6 bases, leaving 11 bases between the germline ends. The CDR3 has 14 amino acids. CDR3 in DNA: TGCGCCAGCAGCTTGAGGCAGGGGCTCAATGAGCAGTTCTTC. This gives the protein CASSLRQGLNEQFF.

This clone has ten or more counts. V is TRBV10-3 and J is TRBJ2-5, with 11 bases that match TRBD2. Germline values: CDR1 ENHRY, CDR2 SYGVKD. This CDR3 contains 15 residues. The J segment lost 5 bases and the V segment lost 10 bases, leaving 12 bases of the junction unmatched. The CDR3 DNA sequence: TGTGCCACCACCCGGGCTAGCGGGAGGTGGGAGACCCAGTACTTC. Protein sequence: CATTRASGRWETQYF.

This clone was recorded at least ten times. The rearrangement joins TRBV6-1 to TRBJ1-1; TRBD1 matches 7 bases. Germline lookup yields CDR1 MNHNS and CDR2 SASEGT. The CDR3 has 16 amino acids. V dropped 3 bases and J dropped 5; count of bases not matched to a gene: 12. CDR3 region: CASSDLAGGGWTEAFF. CDR3 sequence (DNA): TGTGCCAGCAGTGATTTGGCAGGGGGTGGATGGACTGAAGCTTTCTTT.

This clone was found a few times. CDR3 residues: CASRALAGSLQTQYF. CDR3 bases: TGTGCCAGCAGAGCACTAGCGGGATCCCTCCAGACCCAGTACTTC. The gene calls are TRBV6-1 and TRBJ2-5; 10 positions agree with TRBD2. This CDR3 has 15 residues. V was clipped by 6 bases and J by 6 bases; unmatched bases: 10. CDR1 is MNHNS, CDR2 SASEGT, per germline.

Sample share makes this clone medium-sized (0.01 to 0.1%). The genes are TRBV6-1 and TRBJ1-1; D is undetermined. Germline V gene sequence: CDR1 MNHNS, CDR2 SASEGT. Trimming cost V 0 bases and J 4 bases, with 9 bases left between them. The CDR3 consists of 14 residues. The CDR3 DNA is TGTGCCAGCAGTGAAGCCGGAGCAACCACTGAAGCTTTCTTT. Its protein is CASSEAGATTEAFF.

This clone has a count of ten or more. The J gene is TRBJ1-4, the V gene TRBV5-5; D remains ambiguous. CDR1 and CDR2 (germline): SGHKS, YYEKEE (reference sequence). The CDR3 has 15 residues. Trimming stripped 1 base from V and 2 bases from J, with 9 bases between. CDR3 in amino acids: CASSLTRLTNEKLFF. The CDR3 DNA reads as TGTGCCAGCAGCTTGACACGACTTACTAATGAAAAACTGTTTTTT.

This clone is medium-sized by share. CDR3 nucleotides: TGTGCCAGCAGATACGGGGGTCCGTCTGGCTACACCTTC. Residues: CASRYGGPSGYTF. The chain is built from TRBV12-3 or TRBV12-4 and TRBJ1-2, with D perhaps matching TRBD1 (5 bases). The CDR3 covers 13 residues. V lost 6 bases to trimming and J lost 7 bases, with 15 bases between them.